This TCR beta chain was sequenced for a study of Graves' ophthalmopathy and Graves' hyperthyroidism. Whole-study findings and limits: Most expanded clonotypes from thyroid (those above 0.001 frequency) were also found in blood.

Details on this clonotype: Its target is not known.

Amplified TCR beta CDR3 regions were obtained using RNA transcripts as template. In the first round, RT-PCR was carried out with HTBI primers, and a multiplex PCR formed the second round. TCRdb itself ran the multiplex PCR reads through MiXCR, one entry per CDR3 protein. The data show hundreds of thousands of distinct CDR3 sequences, with approximately 42% seen just once and around 43% held by the top ten. V dropped 2 bases and J dropped 7; count of bases not matched to a gene: 6. The germline V gene encodes CDR1 SGDLS and CDR2 YYNGEE. The CDR3 is 16 residues long. The chain combines TRBV9 with TRBJ2-2; 12 nucleotides align to TRBD1. This TCR derives from an adult man with Graves' ophthalmopathy. The sequenced sample consisted of peripheral blood. The CDR3 coding sequence is TGTGCCAGCAGCGTGGGGGACAGGGGGCGCGTCGGGGAGCTGTTTTTT. It translates to CASSVGDRGRVGELFF.